This T cell receptor beta chain comes out of a study of PD-L1 blockade in urothelial cancer. Templates that were synthetic TCR analogs were spiked into each PCR. The repertoire was sequenced with immunoSEQ multiplex PCR; TCRdb's copy has only in-frame clones and lacks some. The data show 57,000 or so clones, with around 80% seen just once and 4.5% held by the top ten. The source material was PBMCs, sampled around atezolizumab (anti-PD-L1) treatment. The TCR was taken from a man between 65 and 80 years old with urothelial cancer.

The DNA of the CDR3 is TGTGCCAGTAGAGGGTTTTCTGATGAGCAGTTCTTC. It is translated as CASRGFSDEQFF. This chain links TRBV6-5 with TRBJ2-1; weak D call: TRBD2 (5 bases). The CDR3 contains 12 residues. Trimming cost V 9 bases and J 8 bases, with 14 bases left between them. The germline CDR1 and CDR2 sequences are MNHEY and SVGAGI.